Listed below are T cell receptor beta chains from one sample, sequenced in a study of cytomegalovirus exposure and HLA in healthy donors. Only in-frame clones appear in the TCRdb table, and some are missing; sequencing was by immunoSEQ multiplex PCR. The sample yields tens of thousands of clones, about 90% seen once. Sequencing input: PBMCs. The receptors were sampled from a woman between 18 and 29 years old in good health and CMV-seropositive. Both conserved end residues are part of each CDR3. The D gene is left open where the match is weak. Only some rows state a clone size, as once, few, many or a class for expanded clones.

V gene	J gene	clone size	D gene	CDR3 protein	CDR3 DNA
TRBV6-5	TRBJ2-7	-	-	CASSEITENEQYF	TGTGCCAGCAGTGAAATTACAGAGAACGAGCAGTACTTC
TRBV2	TRBJ1-1	-	TRBD1	CARGTGNTEAFF	TGTGCCAGAGGGACAGGGAACACTGAAGCTTTCTTT
TRBV7-8	TRBJ1-2	-	TRBD1	CASSQDRANYGYTF	TGTGCCAGCAGCCAGGACAGGGCTAACTATGGCTACACCTTC
TRBV5-6	TRBJ1-1	-	TRBD1	CASSLAGGSSEAFF	TGTGCCAGCAGCTTGGCAGGGGGATCGTCTGAAGCTTTCTTT
TRBV4-2	TRBJ2-1	-	-	CASSQHGGLAVYNEQFF	TGTGCCAGCAGCCAACACGGGGGGCTAGCGGTCTACAATGAGCAGTTCTTC
TRBV19	TRBJ1-6	-	TRBD1	CASSRRSGTGKFSPLHF	TGTGCCAGTAGTAGAAGATCCGGGACAGGGAAATTTTCACCCCTCCACTTT
TRBV5-1	TRBJ1-5	-	-	CASSLDSQGPQHF	TGCGCCAGCAGCTTGGACAGTCAGGGGCCCCAGCATTTT
TRBV6-1	TRBJ2-1	few	TRBD1	CASSERTGDYNEQFF	TGTGCCAGCAGTGAGCGGACAGGGGACTACAATGAGCAGTTCTTC
TRBV6-1	TRBJ2-2	few	TRBD1	CASSTGTASTGELFF	TGTGCCAGCAGTACGGGGACAGCGAGCACCGGGGAGCTGTTTTTT
TRBV29-1	TRBJ2-7	-	-	CSVARPESSYEQYF	TGCAGCGTGGCCAGGCCTGAAAGCTCCTACGAGCAGTACTTC
TRBV2	TRBJ1-5	-	TRBD1	CASSETGGRDQPQHF	TGTGCCAGCAGCGAAACAGGGGGTCGGGATCAGCCCCAGCATTTT
TRBV30	TRBJ2-7	once	-	CAWSLDISYEQYF	TGTGCCTGGAGTCTGGACATCTCCTACGAGCAGTACTTC
TRBV2	TRBJ2-5	-	-	CASSDADSKETQYF	TGTGCCAGCAGTGATGCGGACAGCAAAGAGACCCAGTACTTC
TRBV16	TRBJ2-7	-	-	CASSHGTYEQYF	TGTGCCAGCAGCCACGGGACCTACGAGCAGTACTTC
TRBV4-3	TRBJ2-1	-	TRBD2	CASSQDISSGVGEQFF	TGCGCCAGCAGCCAAGATATATCCAGCGGGGTCGGTGAGCAGTTCTTC
TRBV7-9	TRBJ1-3	-	-	CASSLTWGDGNTIYF	TGTGCCAGCAGCTTAACGTGGGGAGACGGAAACACCATATATTTT
TRBV19	TRBJ2-2	-	-	CASSIEHTGELFF	TGTGCCAGTAGTATCGAGCACACCGGGGAGCTGTTTTTT
TRBV2	TRBJ1-4	-	TRBD1	CASRGQGGNEKLFF	TGTGCCAGCAGGGGACAGGGGGGGAATGAAAAACTGTTTTTT
TRBV5-8	TRBJ2-4	-	-	CACISRGWNIQYF	TGTGCCTGCATAAGTCGGGGGTGGAACATTCAGTACTTC
TRBV15	TRBJ2-6	few	-	CATSRTGSGANVLTF	TGTGCCACCAGCAGAACAGGCTCTGGGGCCAACGTCCTGACTTTC
TRBV5-1	TRBJ2-1	few	TRBD1	CASSLAWTGNYNEQFF	TGCGCCAGCAGCTTGGCATGGACAGGCAACTACAATGAGCAGTTCTTC
TRBV12-2	TRBJ2-3	-	-	CASRFPKVVSRGGTDTQYF	TGTGCAAGTCGCTTCCCTAAGGTGGTTAGTCGGGGGGGCACAGATACGCAGTATTTT
TRBV6-1	TRBJ1-5	-	TRBD1	CASSDDRVNQPQHF	TGTGCCAGCAGTGACGACAGGGTCAATCAGCCCCAGCATTTT
TRBV5-4	TRBJ2-7	-	-	CLMSDGLTYEQYF	TGCCTAATGTCGGATGGGCTTACCTACGAGCAGTACTTC
TRBV5-1	TRBJ1-1	-	TRBD1	CASSQTGVMNTEAFF	TGCGCCAGCAGCCAGACAGGGGTCATGAACACTGAAGCTTTCTTT
TRBV4-1	TRBJ2-5	-	-	CASSPGGETQYF	TGCGCCAGCAGCCCAGGAGGAGAGACCCAGTACTTC
TRBV29-1	TRBJ2-1	-	TRBD1	CSAREDRANEQFF	TGCAGCGCGCGAGAGGACAGGGCAAATGAGCAGTTCTTC
TRBV13	TRBJ2-1	-	TRBD2	CASSSSGFSYNEQFF	TGTGCCAGCAGCTCTAGCGGGTTCTCCTACAATGAGCAGTTCTTC
TRBV28	TRBJ2-1	-	-	CASRASAREQFF	TGTGCCAGCAGGGCTAGTGCACGTGAGCAGTTCTTC
TRBV14	TRBJ2-7	-	-	CASSQTGNYEQYF	TGTGCCAGCAGCCAAACAGGGAACTACGAGCAGTACTTC
TRBV15	TRBJ2-2	-	-	CASRDKTSGDTGELFF	TGTGCCTCTAGGGACAAAACCTCAGGGGACACCGGGGAGCTGTTTTTT